This T cell receptor (beta chain) was retrieved from a study of CD8+CD57+ T cells in acquired aplastic anemia. About the study: Quantities of DNA derived from sorted CD4+ and CD8+ cells averaged roughly 3 ug. Healthy donors averaged roughly 11 million reads for CD4+ cells. General study results and limits: Patients and controls shared 25 to 30 CD8+ CDR3 sequences, which appeared highly expressed in patients and within their immunodominant clones. Researchers reported that CD8+ Simpson's diversity was not significantly different in patients versus controls.

The ends were cut back, 3 bases at V and 0 bases at J, with 5 bases in the middle. This CDR3 comprises 13 residues. CDR1 is SGHRS, CDR2 YFSETQ, per germline. Both TCR beta VDJ combination and CDR3 sequence profiling were carried out. Genomic DNA was the template for this profiling. TCRdb itself ran the reads through MiXCR, one entry per CDR3 protein. This table holds about 220,000 distinct CDR3 sequences, roughly 35% found once. This clonotype was seen a handful of times. Its target is unknown. Sequenced sample: sorted CD4+, CD8+, or CD8+CD57+ T cells (not recorded which) from PBMCs. This sequence was found in a human donor in good health, serving as a control. The chain joins TRBV5-1 to TRBJ2-3; D not resolved. Written as DNA, the CDR3 is TGCGCCAGCAGCTCGGGCAGCACAGATACGCAGTATTTT. Protein sequence: CASSSGSTDTQYF. The full variable domain, rest sourced from reference TRBV5-1 and TRBJ2-3, is KAGVTQTPRYLIKTRGQQVTLSCSPISGHRSVSWYQQTPGQGLQFLFEYFSETQRNKGNFPGRFSGRQFSNSRSEMNVSTLELGDSALYLCASSSGSTDTQYFGPGTRLTVL.